The 17 T cell receptor beta chains listed next were all sequenced from one sample in a study of blood T cells in healthy people across ages. Next came a second PCR, run for about 6 to 11 cycles, which used a sample-barcoded 5' primer along with a J-beta primer mix. TCRdb itself ran the 5' RACE reads through MiXCR, one entry per CDR3 protein. This sample has about 1.4 million distinct CDR3 sequences, with almost 60% found just once. Sequencing input: blood. The receptors come from a man between 18 and 35 years old in good health.

This chain links TRBV3-1 with TRBJ1-1, with TRBD1 matching 8 bases. V trimming: 4 bases; J trimming: 4 bases; junction bases outside the gene matches: 5. Per germline, CDR1 LGHDT and CDR2 YNNKEL (reference sequence). CDR3 length equals 14 residues. CDR3 sequence (DNA): TGTGCCAGCAGCCTGAACAGGGGGATCACTGAAGCTTTCTTT. This codes for CASSLNRGITEAFF.

The chain uses TRBV7-6 and TRBJ2-3; D is tentatively TRBD1 or TRBD2 (6 bases each). The CDR3 totals 16 residues. Germline CDR1 and CDR2: SGHVS and FNYEAQ. V was pared by 4 bases and J by 6 bases, with 20 bases between. The CDR3 is CASSWDNGGGTDTQYF. In nucleotides, the CDR3 is TGTGCCAGCAGCTGGGATAATGGAGGGGGGACCGATACGCAGTATTTT.

The sample holds a few counts of this clonotype. The rearrangement links TRBV13 to TRBJ2-5; D possibly matches TRBD1 or TRBD2 (6 bases each). Germline V gene lookup returns CDR1 PRHDT and CDR2 FYEKMQ (reference sequence). Trimming pared 5 bases from V and 5 bases from J, leaving 12 bases between. The CDR3 spans 13 residues. CDR3 sequence: CASSEGGRETQYF. The CDR3 nucleotides are TGTGCCAGCAGCGAGGGGGGTCGGGAGACCCAGTACTTC.

This clonotype was detected a few times. V is TRBV4-1 and J is TRBJ2-7; D possibly corresponds to TRBD2 (6 bases). Trimming stripped 0 bases from V and 5 bases from J, with 11 bases between. The CDR3 runs 14 residues. Germline V gene sequence: CDR1 MGHRA, CDR2 YSYEKL. The CDR3 sequence: CASSQDGGRNEQYF. The CDR3, as DNA: TGCGCCAGCAGCCAAGACGGGGGAAGAAACGAGCAGTACTTC.

The chain links TRBV7-2 to TRBJ2-1; perhaps TRBD1 as D (6 bases). The CDR3 is 15 amino acids. Per the germline V gene, CDR1 is SGHTA and CDR2 is FQGNSA. Trimming removed 2 bases from V and 8 bases from J, with 16 bases in between. CDR3 sequence (DNA): TGTGCCAGCAGCTTACAACTACAGGGTAGGCATGAGCAGTTCTTC. Translated, it gives CASSLQLQGRHEQFF. Filled out from reference TRBV7-2 and TRBJ2-1, the complete variable domain reads GAGVSQSPSNKVTEKGKDVELRCDPISGHTALYWYRQSLGQGLEFLIYFQGNSAPDKSGLPSDRFSAERTGGSVSTLTIQRTQQEDSAVYLCASSLQLQGRHEQFFGPGTRLTVL.

This clonotype turned up a few times. The V and J genes are TRBV19 and TRBJ2-3, with D unclear. The CDR3 is made up of 15 amino acids. Per the germline V gene, CDR1 is LNHDA and CDR2 is SQIVND (reference sequence). V gave up 10 bases and J gave up 0 bases, with 17 bases separating them. CDR3 residues: CATKMGISSTDTQYF. In DNA form, the CDR3 reads TGTGCCACTAAGATGGGGATATCTAGCACAGATACGCAGTATTTT.

CDR3 sequence (DNA): TGTGCCAGCAGCACGGGACAGGTCATCTCTGGGGCCAACGTCCTGACTTTC. Translated: CASSTGQVISGANVLTF. This chain links TRBV7-2 with TRBJ2-6, with 8 positions matching TRBD1. V lost 5 bases and J lost 0; bases outside the gene matches: 6. The CDR3 runs to 17 residues. Germline V gives CDR1 SGHTA, CDR2 FQGNSA.

The table lists this clonotype with a few counts. The rearrangement links TRBV28 to TRBJ1-2; D remains unclear. In germline, CDR1 is MDHEN, CDR2 SYDVKM. The CDR3 has 12 residues. V was shortened by 2 bases and J by 8 bases, with 9 bases between the two germline ends. The CDR3 is CASSLEGEGYTF. CDR3 nucleotides: TGTGCCAGCAGTTTAGAGGGAGAGGGCTACACCTTC.

This clonotype was seen ten or more times. The chain couples TRBV18 to TRBJ2-1; D remains unclear. CDR3 size: 12 residues. Looked up from germline, CDR1 is KGHSH and CDR2 is LQKENI. V lost 3 bases and J lost 8, with 8 bases in between. This CDR3 is CASSPSGDEQFF. The DNA of the CDR3 is TGTGCCAGCTCACCTAGTGGCGATGAGCAGTTCTTC. Filled out from reference TRBV18 and TRBJ2-1, the complete variable domain reads NAGVMQNPRHLVRRRGQEARLRCSPMKGHSHVYWYRQLPEEGLKFMVYLQKENIIDESGMPKERFSAEFPKEGPSILRIQQVVRGDSAAYFCASSPSGDEQFFGPGTRLTVL.

The J gene is TRBJ1-2, the V gene TRBV3-1; no clear D. The CDR3 is 12 amino acids. V was cut by 4 bases and J by 4 bases, with 7 bases left in between. Germline V gives CDR1 LGHDT, CDR2 YNNKEL (reference sequence). The CDR3 region is CASSPAPYGYTF. In DNA, the CDR3 is TGTGCCAGCAGCCCCGCTCCCTATGGCTACACCTTC.

This clonotype was seen only a few times. The V and J genes are TRBV5-5 and TRBJ1-1; possible D gene TRBD1, 6 bases. V gave up 5 bases and J gave up 0 bases, with 8 bases separating them. CDR3 length: 13 residues. Germline V gives CDR1 SGHKS, CDR2 YYEKEE (reference sequence). This CDR3 reads CASSGDMNTEAFF. CDR3 DNA: TGTGCCAGCAGTGGGGACATGAACACTGAAGCTTTCTTT.

In its sample, this clonotype was seen a few times. V usage is TRBV28 and J usage is TRBJ2-7, with 7 bases fitting TRBD1. The V gene end was trimmed by 5 bases and the J gene end by 3 bases; junction bases not matched to a gene: 10. Germline loops: CDR1 MDHEN, CDR2 SYDVKM. The CDR3 extends over 15 amino acids. CDR3 DNA: TGTGCCAGCAGTGGACCCCGACAGGGACGCTACGAGCAGTACTTC. Translation gives CASSGPRQGRYEQYF.

The chain links TRBV12-3 or TRBV12-4 to TRBJ2-7, with D maybe TRBD2 (6 bases). The CDR3 runs 13 residues. V dropped 8 bases and J dropped 5 bases, with 16 bases sitting between them. The CDR3 DNA follows: TGTGCCAGCCGAGGGACCTCGGGAGACGAGCAGTACTTC. The encoded protein is CASRGTSGDEQYF.

This clonotype has just a few counts. This rearrangement joins TRBV12-3 or TRBV12-4 to TRBJ1-2; unclear D gene. Trimming left V 7 bases short and J 7 bases short, with 19 bases between. The CDR3 totals 14 residues. CDR3 DNA sequence: TGTGCCAGCACCACCAGCGAGGGTCTGAGTGGCTACACCTTC. Residues: CASTTSEGLSGYTF.

The chain has TRBV28 and TRBJ1-2; D is possibly TRBD1 (6 bases). CDR3 length equals 14 residues. Between the trimmed V and J ends, which lost 4 bases and 4 bases, there was a span of 13 bases. Looked up from germline, CDR1 is MDHEN and CDR2 is SYDVKM. The CDR3 DNA reads as TGTGCCAGCAGTTCGGCAGGGGCGACCTATGGCTACACCTTC. Residues: CASSSAGATYGYTF.

The V and J genes are TRBV5-1 and TRBJ2-5; 8 nucleotides line up with TRBD2. Germline loops: CDR1 SGHRS, CDR2 YFSETQ. The CDR3 is made up of 19 amino acids. Losses at the gene ends were 2 bases for V and 3 bases for J; bases not matched to a gene: 18. The CDR3: CASSLLATSVFSREETQYF. DNA for the CDR3: TGCGCCAGCAGCTTATTAGCGACTAGCGTCTTCTCCCGTGAAGAGACCCAGTACTTC.

The J gene is TRBJ2-7, the V gene TRBV11-2; perhaps TRBD2 as D (5 bases). Germline V lookup: CDR1 SGHAT, CDR2 FQNNGV. The CDR3 runs 15 residues. The V end lost 5 bases, the J end lost 3 bases, and 17 bases lay between the germline ends. CDR3 residues: CASSPTWERVYEQYF. DNA of the CDR3: TGTGCCAGCAGCCCAACATGGGAGAGGGTCTACGAGCAGTACTTC.